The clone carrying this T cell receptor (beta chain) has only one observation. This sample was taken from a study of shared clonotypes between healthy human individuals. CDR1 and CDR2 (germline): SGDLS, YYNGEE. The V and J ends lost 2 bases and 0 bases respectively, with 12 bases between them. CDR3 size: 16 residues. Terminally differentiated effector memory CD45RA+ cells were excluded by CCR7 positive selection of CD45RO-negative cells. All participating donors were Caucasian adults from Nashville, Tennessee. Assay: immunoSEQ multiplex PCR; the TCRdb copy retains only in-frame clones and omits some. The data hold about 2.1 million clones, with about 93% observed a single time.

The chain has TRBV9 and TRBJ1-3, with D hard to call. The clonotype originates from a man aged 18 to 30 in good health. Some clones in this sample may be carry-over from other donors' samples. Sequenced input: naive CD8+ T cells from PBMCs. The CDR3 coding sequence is TGTGCCAGCAGCGTTAGTACGTCTAACTCTGGAAACACCATATATTTT. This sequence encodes CASSVSTSNSGNTIYF.